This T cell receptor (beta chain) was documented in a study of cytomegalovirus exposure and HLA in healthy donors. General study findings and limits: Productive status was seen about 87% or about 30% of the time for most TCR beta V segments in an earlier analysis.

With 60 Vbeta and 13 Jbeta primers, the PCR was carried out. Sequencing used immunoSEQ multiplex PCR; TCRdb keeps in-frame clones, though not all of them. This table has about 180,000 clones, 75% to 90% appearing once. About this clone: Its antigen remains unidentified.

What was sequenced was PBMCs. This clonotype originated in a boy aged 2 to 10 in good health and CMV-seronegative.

The CDR3 protein is CASSPSRDSLYTDTQYF. The CDR3 DNA sequence: TGCGCCAGCAGCCCGTCACGGGACTCCCTTTACACAGATACGCAGTATTTT. The chain uses TRBV5-1 and TRBJ2-3; TRBD2 might be the D (6 bases). CDR1 is SGHRS and CDR2 is YFSETQ in the germline V gene. The V gene lost 4 bases and the J gene lost 2 bases, with 20 bases spanning the gap. The CDR3 totals 17 residues.